The next 30 T cell receptor beta chains were all read from a single sample in a study of blood T cells in healthy people across ages. Alongside a J-beta primer mix, a sample-barcoded 5' primer served in a second PCR lasting roughly 7 to 11 cycles. One entry per CDR3 protein, called by TCRdb with MiXCR from the 5' RACE reads. The profile shows roughly 700,000 distinct CDR3 sequences, about half of them singletons. Sequencing was carried out using blood. The receptors were sampled from a woman between 55 and 75 years old in good health.

This chain links TRBV7-2 with TRBJ1-2; 9 bases are a match to TRBD1. J was trimmed by 2 bases and V by 5 bases; bases with no gene match: 9. The CDR3 consists of 16 residues. Germline assignment: CDR1 SGHTA and CDR2 FQGNSA. The chain's CDR3 is CASSPGTGRSNYGYTF. Here the CDR3 DNA reads TGTGCCAGCAGCCCCGGGACAGGGCGATCGAACTATGGCTACACCTTC.

This clonotype was seen many times. The chain links TRBV12-3 or TRBV12-4 to TRBJ2-3; 9 bases map to TRBD2. The CDR3 has 14 amino acids. Germline trimming cut 7 bases from V and 5 bases from J; bases unmatched to any gene: 7. CDR3 sequence: CASNIAGAGDTQYF. The CDR3 DNA reads as TGTGCCAGCAACATAGCGGGAGCCGGAGATACGCAGTATTTT.

This chain links TRBV12-3 or TRBV12-4 with TRBJ1-1; a weak D match, TRBD1 (5 bases). The CDR3 covers 12 residues. Trimming removed 7 bases from V and 5 bases from J, with 11 bases in between. The CDR3 bases are TGTGCCAGCAACCGGGGGGGAACTGAAGCTTTCTTT. Its protein is CASNRGGTEAFF.

The chain carries TRBV7-9 and TRBJ1-1; 8 nucleotides line up with TRBD1. The CDR3 length is 15 residues. V shed 5 bases and J 4 bases; nucleotides not matched to a gene: 9. Germline-derived CDR1 and CDR2 are SEHNR and FQNEAQ (reference sequence). CDR3 bases: TGTGCCAGCAGCCCAGGGGGCCTCAGGGGCACTGAAGCTTTCTTT. It encodes CASSPGGLRGTEAFF. The complete variable domain, with remaining parts taken from reference TRBV7-9 and TRBJ1-1, reads DTGVSQNPRHKITKRGQNVTFRCDPISEHNRLYWYRQTLGQGPEFLTYFQNEAQLEKSRLLSDRFSAERPKGSFSTLEIQRTEQGDSAMYLCASSPGGLRGTEAFFGQGTRLTVV.

V usage is TRBV20-1 and J usage is TRBJ1-1; possible D gene TRBD1, 6 bases. This CDR3 is built from 12 residues. Per the germline V gene, CDR1 is DFQATT and CDR2 is SNEGSKA (reference sequence). Here the CDR3 reads CRGGQPNTEAFF. Written as DNA, the CDR3 is TGCAGGGGAGGACAGCCAAACACTGAAGCTTTCTTT.

The rearrangement links TRBV20-1 to TRBJ2-7; TRBD1 agrees at 10 bases. CDR3 length: 14 amino acids. CDR1 and CDR2 from the germline V gene are DFQATT and SNEGSKA (reference sequence). The ends lost 3 bases at V and 7 bases at J; junction bases unmatched: 9. CDR3 sequence reads: CSASDDRGQREQYF. The DNA of the CDR3 is TGCAGTGCTAGTGATGACAGGGGGCAGAGGGAGCAGTACTTC.

This clonotype has a handful of counts. The chain is built from TRBV6-2 or TRBV6-3 and TRBJ2-7, with 15 bases aligning to TRBD2. V trimming: 2 bases; J trimming: 7 bases; junction bases outside the gene matches: 6. The CDR3 length is 16 residues. Germline V CDR1 and CDR2: MNHEY, SVGEGT. The CDR3 coding sequence is TGTGCCAGCAGTTACACGGGACTAGCGGGAGGTGGAGAGCAGTACTTC. This sequence encodes CASSYTGLAGGGEQYF.

Comment on this clonotype: At one end the junction does not follow the germline gene, possibly because of a read error. The chain carries TRBV7-7 and TRBJ2-7; 12 bases align to TRBD2. The CDR3 is 16 amino acids. Germline V CDR1 and CDR2: SSHAT, FNYEAQ (reference sequence). The CDR3 here is CASSSGPSGRAYEQYF. Written as DNA, the CDR3 is TGTGCTAGCAGCTCCGGTCCTAGCGGGAGGGCCTACGAGCAGTACTTC.

The rearrangement joins TRBV2 to TRBJ2-7; 11 nucleotides align to TRBD2. The CDR3 contains 17 residues. V shed 5 bases and J 0 bases; nucleotides not matched to a gene: 9. Per germline, CDR1 SNHLY and CDR2 FYNNEI. CDR3 loop: CASSSLAGGPASYEQYF. The CDR3 region has the DNA TGTGCCAGCAGTTCATTAGCGGGAGGGCCTGCCTCCTACGAGCAGTACTTC.

The chain recombines TRBV29-1 with TRBJ1-1; 7 nucleotides line up with TRBD1. The CDR3 has 12 amino acids. The V segment lost 6 bases and the J segment 5 bases; nucleotides outside the gene matches: 6. In germline, CDR1 is SQVTM, CDR2 ANQGSEA. CDR3 sequence (DNA): TGCAGCGTGGGAGGGGGCATGACTGAAGCTTTCTTT. Its protein is CSVGGGMTEAFF.

The chain links TRBV12-3 or TRBV12-4 to TRBJ2-5; D may be TRBD2 (7 bases). CDR3 length: 15 amino acids. Trimming shortened V by 8 bases and J by 4 bases, and 20 bases separated the two germline ends. CDR3 nucleotide sequence: TGTGCCAGCCGGTCGGGAGCAGGGGAGGGAGAGACCCAGTACTTC. Encoded protein: CASRSGAGEGETQYF.

The gene calls are TRBV27 and TRBJ2-3; D is possibly TRBD1 or TRBD2 (6 bases each). Trimming removed 2 bases from V and 4 bases from J, with 13 bases in between. This CDR3 is 15 amino acids long. Germline values: CDR1 MNHEY, CDR2 SMNVEV (reference sequence). CDR3 nucleotide sequence: TGTGCCAGCAGTTTAGTCGGGGGCACCCCAGATACGCAGTATTTT. It codes for CASSLVGGTPDTQYF.

The rearrangement joins TRBV15 to TRBJ2-1, with TRBD2 identical over 8 bases. This CDR3 region has 17 residues. Germline V gene sequence: CDR1 LNHNV, CDR2 YYDKDF (reference sequence). The ends lost 5 bases at V and 8 bases at J; junction bases unmatched: 17. CDR3 DNA: TGTGCCACCAGCGGAATACAACCGGGACTAGGTCTCGATGAGCAGTTCTTC. This translates into CATSGIQPGLGLDEQFF.

The chain couples TRBV12-3 or TRBV12-4 to TRBJ2-7; 8 bases are shared with TRBD2. The V segment lost 4 bases and the J segment 3 bases; nucleotides outside the gene matches: 8. The CDR3 consists of 15 residues. CDR3 coding DNA: TGTGCCAGCAGTTCACGTAGCGGGACCAACTACGAGCAGTACTTC. Translating gives CASSSRSGTNYEQYF.

As to this clonotype: Since a much larger clone is just one base distant, this may be a read error. As DNA, the CDR3 is TGTGCCAGCAGTTTAACTGGGCCCCACGAGCAGTTCTTC. It yields the protein CASSLTGPHEQFF. The chain recombines TRBV12-3 or TRBV12-4 with TRBJ2-1, with D unresolved. Trimming left V 2 bases short and J 10 bases short, with 12 bases between. The CDR3 is 13 residues long.

For this clonotype: The final CDR3 position lacks the conserved phenylalanine or tryptophan, pointing to a likely read error. The chain joins TRBV16 to TRBJ2-7; TRBD2 matches at 7 bases. With 3 bases clipped from V and 3 bases from J, the junction kept 2 bases outside the gene matches. Germline V lookup: CDR1 KGHSY, CDR2 FQNENV. The length of the CDR3 is 13 residues. The CDR3 protein is CASSHGGDYEQYL. In DNA, the CDR3 is TGTGCCAGCAGCCATGGGGGGGACTACGAGCAGTACTTA.

A remark on this clonotype: Since no conserved phenylalanine or tryptophan closes the CDR3, a read error is the likely cause. The rearrangement links TRBV12-5 to TRBJ2-7; D uncertain. The germline V and J ends were trimmed by 2 bases and 6 bases, with 11 bases remaining between them. Looked up from germline, CDR1 is LGHNT and CDR2 is FRNRAP. CDR3 length: 13 amino acids. This CDR3 is CASGLPPGREQYL. The CDR3 nucleotides read TGTGCTAGTGGTTTGCCGCCGGGCCGCGAGCAGTACTTG.

This chain joins TRBV6-1 and TRBJ1-1; D is perhaps TRBD1 (6 bases). Germline V gene data show CDR1 as MNHNS and CDR2 as SASEGT. The CDR3 covers 13 residues. V was pared by 11 bases and J by 1 base, with 14 bases between. The CDR3 reads CAGERDKNTEAFF. CDR3 nucleotides: TGTGCCGGCGAACGGGACAAGAACACTGAAGCTTTCTTT.

This clonotype was seen only a few times. The chain carries TRBV7-2 and TRBJ1-1; D is undetermined. The length of the CDR3 is 17 residues. Between the trimmed V and J ends, which lost 1 base and 0 bases, there was a span of 15 bases. CDR1 SGHTA and CDR2 FQGNSA come from the germline V gene. CDR3 loop: CASSLVPPVILNTEAFF. CDR3 DNA: TGTGCCAGCAGCTTAGTTCCCCCAGTGATCCTGAACACTGAAGCTTTCTTT.

This clonotype came up a few times. The genes are TRBV20-1 and TRBJ2-1; 9 nucleotides agree with TRBD2. This CDR3 has 15 amino acids. Germline CDR1 DFQATT, CDR2 SNEGSKA (reference sequence). The V segment lost 4 bases and the J segment 0 bases; nucleotides outside the gene matches: 4. The CDR3 coding sequence is TGCAGTGCTATCCAGACTAGCGGCTCCTACAATGAGCAGTTCTTC. It specifies CSAIQTSGSYNEQFF.

The chain joins TRBV4-1 to TRBJ2-3; D is unclear. The CDR3 extends over 15 amino acids. V was pared by 7 bases and J by 3 bases, with 17 bases between. The germline V gene encodes CDR1 MGHRA and CDR2 YSYEKL. Here the CDR3 DNA reads TGCGCCAGCAAGAAGACCATAGCCCGGACAGATACGCAGTATTTT. Protein: CASKKTIARTDTQYF.

This clonotype was counted only a few times. V gene TRBV28 combines with J gene TRBJ2-7; D possibly corresponds to TRBD1 (6 bases). The germline gives CDR1 MDHEN, CDR2 SYDVKM. V gave up 5 bases and J gave up 2 bases, with 13 bases separating them. The CDR3 sequence is 14 residues long. CDR3: CASSAAQGPYEQYF. CDR3 coding DNA: TGTGCCAGCAGTGCCGCTCAGGGGCCCTACGAGCAGTACTTC.

This clonotype was seen a few times. The chain employs TRBV9 and TRBJ2-3, with a weak D call TRBD2 (5 bases). V shed 4 bases and J shed 2 bases, with 14 bases lying between them. Germline loops: CDR1 SGDLS, CDR2 YYNGEE. This CDR3 comprises 15 residues. The CDR3 DNA sequence: TGTGCCAGCAGCACCCGGACTCAAGACACAGATACGCAGTATTTT. Its translation is CASSTRTQDTDTQYF.

The CDR3 loop reads CASSQRTPASGRVWEQYF. DNA of the CDR3: TGCGCCAGCAGCCAAAGGACCCCAGCAAGCGGGAGGGTCTGGGAGCAGTACTTC. This rearrangement joins TRBV4-3 to TRBJ2-7; 10 bases line up with TRBD2. The CDR3 covers 18 residues. The V gene end was trimmed by 2 bases and the J gene end by 7 bases; junction bases not matched to a gene: 17. Germline V CDR1 and CDR2: LGHNA, YSLEER.

The chain has TRBV20-1 and TRBJ2-7, with D unresolved. The germline V gene has CDR1 DFQATT and CDR2 SNEGSKA (reference sequence). V lost 3 bases to trimming and J lost 10 bases, with 16 bases between them. The CDR3 has 12 amino acids. Here the CDR3 DNA reads TGCAGTGCTAGTGGGGAAGCCAATATTCAGTACTTC. Protein: CSASGEANIQYF.

The rearrangement links TRBV20-1 to TRBJ2-1, with 9 bases identical to TRBD2. The J call is doubtful: the DNA matches TRBJ2-7 better. Germline loops: CDR1 DFQATT, CDR2 SNEGSKA (reference sequence). This CDR3 is built from 14 residues. In DNA form, the CDR3 reads TGCAGTGCTACCCTAGCGGGAACCACCTACGAGCAGTACTTC. This translates into CSATLAGTTYEQYF.

This rearrangement joins TRBV6-2 or TRBV6-3 to TRBJ2-3; 7 bases map to TRBD2. With 0 bases clipped from V and 0 bases from J, the junction kept 9 bases outside the gene matches. Germline values: CDR1 MNHEY, CDR2 SVGEGT. The CDR3 contains 18 residues. CDR3: CASSYSIGTTHSTDTQYF. The CDR3 DNA follows: TGTGCCAGCAGTTACTCGATCGGGACTACCCATAGCACAGATACGCAGTATTTT.

This clonotype was seen a handful of times. The rearrangement links TRBV21-1 to TRBJ2-1; the table's D call, TRBD2, has no DNA check behind it. The tail of the sequence fits TRBJ2-7 better, so the J call may be wrong. TRBV21-1 is shown as a pseudogene. CDR3 size: 20 residues. CDR3 residues: CASSKGAPGTHTSSYNEQYF. The CDR3 bases are TGTGCCAGCAGCAAAGGGGCACCGGGGACTCACACAAGCTCCTACAATGAGCAGTACTTC.

This chain uses TRBV4-3 with TRBJ1-1, with 8 bases identical to TRBD1. V lost 5 bases, J lost 12 bases, and 11 bases stayed unmatched. Germline V gene sequence: CDR1 LGHNA, CDR2 YSLEER. CDR3 length: 13 amino acids. The CDR3: CASSGGQGNRPFF. DNA of the CDR3: TGCGCCAGCAGCGGAGGACAGGGCAACCGGCCTTTCTTT.

This clonotype was detected once. The genes are TRBV15 and TRBJ2-1; D assignment may be TRBD1 or TRBD2 (5 bases each). Between the trimmed V and J ends, which lost 8 bases and 6 bases, there was a span of 17 bases. The CDR3 is 14 amino acids. Germline V gives CDR1 LNHNV, CDR2 YYDKDF (reference sequence). DNA for the CDR3: TGTGCCACCGGGGGAAACCCCGGTCTCAATGAGCAGTTCTTC. Its protein product is CATGGNPGLNEQFF.